This T cell receptor (beta chain) was sequenced for a study of OX40 agonist ivuxolimab in advanced cancers. Regarding the study in general: The costimulatory receptor OX40 (CD134) was targeted by ivuxolimab, a fully human IgG2 agonistic monoclonal antibody. Intravenous ivuxolimab was administered to patients every 2 weeks at six dose levels: 0.01, 0.1, 0.3, 1.5, 3 and 10 mg/kg. Of the roughly 52 dose-escalation patients, hepatocellular carcinoma was present in roughly 19, melanoma in some 15, renal cell carcinoma in 9 and head and neck cancer in 9. In the dose-escalation cohort, 70% to 85% of patients were male, and the mean age was roughly 60 years, with a range of roughly 23 to 85. Prior anti-PD-1, anti-PD-L1 or anti-CTLA-4 therapy was permitted, and roughly two fifths of dose-escalation patients had received checkpoint inhibitors. Partial responses occurred in three dose-escalation patients: two with cutaneous melanoma and one with hepatocellular carcinoma. The point of sequencing TCRbeta in the periphery was to test whether ivuxolimab changed TCR sequence diversity and drove clonal T-cell expansion. The paper describes the monotherapy dose-escalation part (N of about 55 patients) of the phase I trial of ivuxolimab. On the study overall, not on this receptor specifically: At doses of 0.1 to 3.0 mg/kg, clonal expansion of both CD4+ and CD8+ T cells in blood was seen between baseline and week 6. Partial responders in the 0.1-3.0 mg/kg groups had among the lowest normalized peripheral clonal expansion, especially among CD8+ T cells. Low levels of normalized T-cell clonal expansion were also seen in some patients who did not respond. After ivuxolimab, more expanded clones were found on average in CD8+ T cells than in CD4+ T cells. Antigen specificity was not determined for the clonally expanded peripheral T cells.

With regard to this clone: This clone's antigen is unknown. Within one base of it there is no much larger clone, and no base qualities were kept.

The trial excluded patients who had a history of autoimmune disease or who were on systemic immunosuppression. Peripheral blood for TCR sequencing was collected from all dose cohorts at baseline, on cycle 4 day 1, and on cycle 7 day 1. The samples were drawn from a first-in-human, open-label, multicenter phase I dose-escalation trial of ivuxolimab. Adults with locally advanced or metastatic head and neck squamous cell, hepatocellular, melanoma or renal cell carcinoma were enrolled in the trial. Before TCR sequencing, CD4+ T cells and CD8+ T cells were sorted from peripheral blood as separate populations. For sequencing of the TCRbeta CDR3 region, genomic DNA was extracted from the sorted cells. TCRbeta CDR3 regions were sequenced using the immunoSEQ Assay. TCRdb retrieved this table from immuneACCESS and kept in-frame rearrangements only. Not all clones are present; in checked studies, unresolved V genes account for under half, and no reason is known for the remainder. This sample holds tens of thousands of clones; 70% to 90% were observed only once. 0.4% to 0.6% of the sample lies in the top ten.

V sheds 4 bases and J sheds 6 bases, leaving 12 bases between their ends. The germline V gene encodes CDR1 KGHSH and CDR2 LQKENI. Counted from cysteine to phenylalanine, this CDR3 has 13 amino acids. Only the CDR3 DNA stays, 39 bases, in frame from base 1. This specimen was CD4+ or CD8+ T cells sorted from blood, taken in a trial of the OX40 agonist ivuxolimab. This TCR was recovered from an adult with an advanced solid tumor such as melanoma, head and neck, liver or kidney cancer. The rearranged segments are TRBV18 and TRBJ1-2; a tentative D call is TRBD1 (5 bases match). The DNA sequence follows: TGTGCCAGCTCACTCTTACAGGTGCATGGCTACACCTTC. This is translated as CASSLLQVHGYTF.